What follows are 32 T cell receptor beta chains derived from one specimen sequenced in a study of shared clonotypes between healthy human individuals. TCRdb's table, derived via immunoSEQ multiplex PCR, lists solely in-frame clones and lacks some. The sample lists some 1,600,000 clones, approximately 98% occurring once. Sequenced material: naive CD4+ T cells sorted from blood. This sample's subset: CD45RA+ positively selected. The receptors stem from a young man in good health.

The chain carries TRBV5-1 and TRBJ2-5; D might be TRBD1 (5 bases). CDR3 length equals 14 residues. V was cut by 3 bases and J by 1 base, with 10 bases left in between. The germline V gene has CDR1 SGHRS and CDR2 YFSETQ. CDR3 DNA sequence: TGCGCCAGCAGCTGGGGCACTCCCCAAGAGACCCAGTACTTC. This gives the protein CASSWGTPQETQYF.

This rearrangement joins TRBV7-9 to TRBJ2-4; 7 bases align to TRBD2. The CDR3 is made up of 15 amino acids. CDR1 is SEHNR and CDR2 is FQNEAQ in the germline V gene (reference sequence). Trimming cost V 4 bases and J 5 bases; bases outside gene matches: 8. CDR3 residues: CASSYQFSGQNIQYF. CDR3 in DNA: TGTGCCAGCAGCTACCAATTTAGCGGGCAAAACATTCAGTACTTC.

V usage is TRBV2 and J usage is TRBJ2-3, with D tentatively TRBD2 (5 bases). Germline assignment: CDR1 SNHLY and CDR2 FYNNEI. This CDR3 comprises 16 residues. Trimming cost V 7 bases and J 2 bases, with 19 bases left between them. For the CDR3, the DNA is TGTGCCAGCACCCGAGAAGGGAGAGGGTTCACAGATACGCAGTATTTT. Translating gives CASTREGRGFTDTQYF.

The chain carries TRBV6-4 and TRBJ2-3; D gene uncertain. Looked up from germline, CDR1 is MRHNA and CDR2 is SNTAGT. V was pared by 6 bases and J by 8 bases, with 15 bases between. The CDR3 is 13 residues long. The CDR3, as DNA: TGTGCCAGCAGCGTCTCCTTATTAGGTACGCAGTATTTT. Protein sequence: CASSVSLLGTQYF.

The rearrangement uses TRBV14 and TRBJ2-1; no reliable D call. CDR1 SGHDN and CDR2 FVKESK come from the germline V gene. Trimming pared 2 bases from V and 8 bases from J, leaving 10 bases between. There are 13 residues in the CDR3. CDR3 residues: CASSQKRWDEQFF. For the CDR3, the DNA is TGTGCCAGCAGCCAAAAGAGGTGGGATGAGCAGTTCTTC.

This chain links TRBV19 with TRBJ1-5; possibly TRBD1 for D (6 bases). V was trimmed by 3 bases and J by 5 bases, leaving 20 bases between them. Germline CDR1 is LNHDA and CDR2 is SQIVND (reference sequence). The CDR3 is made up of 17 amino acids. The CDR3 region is CASSIPGLQGNYQPQHF. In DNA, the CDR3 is TGTGCCAGTAGTATCCCGGGGCTACAGGGAAACTATCAGCCCCAGCATTTT.

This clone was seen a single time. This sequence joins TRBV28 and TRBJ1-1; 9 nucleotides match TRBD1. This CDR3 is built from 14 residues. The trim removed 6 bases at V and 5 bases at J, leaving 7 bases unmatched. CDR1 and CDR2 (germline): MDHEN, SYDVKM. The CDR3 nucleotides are TGTGCCAGCAGCACGACAGGGGGAATTACTGAAGCTTTCTTT. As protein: CASSTTGGITEAFF.

The CDR3 is CASAVQSAAEQFF. The CDR3 nucleotides read TGTGCCAGCGCGGTACAGTCGGCCGCCGAGCAGTTCTTC. This rearrangement joins TRBV2 to TRBJ2-1; D unclear. The V gene lost 8 bases and the J gene lost 10 bases, with 18 bases spanning the gap. Germline V lookup: CDR1 SNHLY, CDR2 FYNNEI. CDR3 length equals 13 residues.

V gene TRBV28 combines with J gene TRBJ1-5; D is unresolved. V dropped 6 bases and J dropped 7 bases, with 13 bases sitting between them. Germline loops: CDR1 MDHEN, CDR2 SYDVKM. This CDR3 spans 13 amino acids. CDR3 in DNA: TGTGCCAGCAGATCACCCTTTGGCCAGCCCCAGCATTTT. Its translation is CASRSPFGQPQHF.

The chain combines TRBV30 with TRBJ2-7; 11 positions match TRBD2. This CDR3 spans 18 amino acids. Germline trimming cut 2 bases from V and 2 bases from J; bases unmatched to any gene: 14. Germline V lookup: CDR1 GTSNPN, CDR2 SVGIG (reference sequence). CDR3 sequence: CAWSRRGTSGPFPYEQYF. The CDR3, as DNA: TGTGCCTGGAGTCGTAGAGGGACTAGCGGACCATTCCCCTACGAGCAGTACTTC.

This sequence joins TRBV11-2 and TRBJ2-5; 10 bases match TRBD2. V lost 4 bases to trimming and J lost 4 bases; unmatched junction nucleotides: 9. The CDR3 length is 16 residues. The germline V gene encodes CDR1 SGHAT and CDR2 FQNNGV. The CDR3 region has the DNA TGTGCCAGCAGCTCACTAGCGGGACCCGCTCGAGAGACCCAGTACTTC. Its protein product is CASSSLAGPARETQYF.

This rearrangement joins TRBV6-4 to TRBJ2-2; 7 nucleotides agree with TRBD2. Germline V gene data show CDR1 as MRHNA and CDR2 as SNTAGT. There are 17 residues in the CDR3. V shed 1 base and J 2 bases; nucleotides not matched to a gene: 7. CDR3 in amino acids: CASSDLFSGFNTGELFF. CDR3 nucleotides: TGTGCCAGCAGTGACTTGTTTAGCGGGTTCAACACCGGGGAGCTGTTTTTT.

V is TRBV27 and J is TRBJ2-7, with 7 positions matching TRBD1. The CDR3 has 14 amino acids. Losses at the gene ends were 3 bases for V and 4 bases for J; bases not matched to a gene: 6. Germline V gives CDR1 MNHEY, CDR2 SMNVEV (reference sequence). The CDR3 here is CASSLVQGEYEQYF. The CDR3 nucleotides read TGTGCCAGCAGTTTGGTCCAGGGGGAGTACGAGCAGTACTTC.

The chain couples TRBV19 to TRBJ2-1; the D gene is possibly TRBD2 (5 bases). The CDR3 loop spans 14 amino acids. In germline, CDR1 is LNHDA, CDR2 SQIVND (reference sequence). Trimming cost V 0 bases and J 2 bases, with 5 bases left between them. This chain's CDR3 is CASSIDGAYNEQFF. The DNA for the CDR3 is TGTGCCAGTAGTATAGACGGGGCCTACAATGAGCAGTTCTTC.

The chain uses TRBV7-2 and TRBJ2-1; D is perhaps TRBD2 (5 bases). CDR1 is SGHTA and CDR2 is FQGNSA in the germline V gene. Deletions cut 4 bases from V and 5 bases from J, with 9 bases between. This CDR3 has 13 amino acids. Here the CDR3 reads CASSSSLNNEQFF. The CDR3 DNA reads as TGTGCCAGCAGCTCTAGCTTGAACAATGAGCAGTTCTTC. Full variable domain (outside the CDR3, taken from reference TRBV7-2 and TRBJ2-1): GAGVSQSPSNKVTEKGKDVELRCDPISGHTALYWYRQSLGQGLEFLIYFQGNSAPDKSGLPSDRFSAERTGGSVSTLTIQRTQQEDSAVYLCASSSSLNNEQFFGPGTRLTVL.

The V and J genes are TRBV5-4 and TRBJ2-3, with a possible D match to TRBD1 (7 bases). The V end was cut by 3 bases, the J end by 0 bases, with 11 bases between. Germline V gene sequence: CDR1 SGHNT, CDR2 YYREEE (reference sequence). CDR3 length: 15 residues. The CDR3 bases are TGTGCCAGCAGCTACCCAGGGGGGAGCACAGATACGCAGTATTTT. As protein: CASSYPGGSTDTQYF.

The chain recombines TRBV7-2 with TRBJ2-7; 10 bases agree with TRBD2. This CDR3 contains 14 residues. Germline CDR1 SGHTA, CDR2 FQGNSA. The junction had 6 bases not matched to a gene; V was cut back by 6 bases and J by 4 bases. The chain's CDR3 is CASSPPGLAYEQYF. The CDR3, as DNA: TGTGCCAGCAGTCCACCGGGACTAGCGTACGAGCAGTACTTC.

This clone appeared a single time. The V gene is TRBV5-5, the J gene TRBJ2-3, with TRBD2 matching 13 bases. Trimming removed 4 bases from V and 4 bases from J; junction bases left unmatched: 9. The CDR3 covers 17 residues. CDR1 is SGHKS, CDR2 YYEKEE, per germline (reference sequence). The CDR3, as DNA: TGTGCCAGCAGCCCCACTGAACTAGCGGGAGGGTCAGATACGCAGTATTTT. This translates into CASSPTELAGGSDTQYF.

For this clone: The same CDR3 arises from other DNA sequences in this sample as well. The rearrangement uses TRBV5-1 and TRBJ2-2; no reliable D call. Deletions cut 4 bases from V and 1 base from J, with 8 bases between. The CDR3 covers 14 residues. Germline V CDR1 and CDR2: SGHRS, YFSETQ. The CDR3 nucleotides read TGCGCCAGCAGCCTAAGACTGAACACCGGGGAGCTGTTTTTT. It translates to CASSLRLNTGELFF. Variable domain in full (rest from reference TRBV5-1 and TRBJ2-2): KAGVTQTPRYLIKTRGQQVTLSCSPISGHRSVSWYQQTPGQGLQFLFEYFSETQRNKGNFPGRFSGRQFSNSRSEMNVSTLELGDSALYLCASSLRLNTGELFFGEGSRLTVL.

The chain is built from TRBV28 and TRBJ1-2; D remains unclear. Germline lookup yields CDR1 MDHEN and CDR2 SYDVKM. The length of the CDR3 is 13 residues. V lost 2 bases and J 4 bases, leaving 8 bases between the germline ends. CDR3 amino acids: CASSLTAGYGYTF. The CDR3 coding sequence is TGTGCCAGCAGTTTAACAGCCGGCTATGGCTACACCTTC.

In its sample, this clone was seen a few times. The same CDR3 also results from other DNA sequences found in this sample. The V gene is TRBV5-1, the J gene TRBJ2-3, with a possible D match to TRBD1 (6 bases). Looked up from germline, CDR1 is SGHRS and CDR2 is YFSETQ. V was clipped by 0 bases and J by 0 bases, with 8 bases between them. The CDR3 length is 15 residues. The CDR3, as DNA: TGCGCCAGCAGCTTGGCAGGGGCTAGCACAGATACGCAGTATTTT. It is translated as CASSLAGASTDTQYF.

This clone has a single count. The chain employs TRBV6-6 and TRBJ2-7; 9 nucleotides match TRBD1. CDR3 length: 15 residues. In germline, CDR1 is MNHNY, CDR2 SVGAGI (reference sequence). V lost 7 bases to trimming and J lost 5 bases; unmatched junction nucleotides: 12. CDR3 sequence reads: CASNPLGTGIHEQYF. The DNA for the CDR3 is TGTGCCAGCAACCCACTCGGGACAGGGATCCACGAGCAGTACTTC.

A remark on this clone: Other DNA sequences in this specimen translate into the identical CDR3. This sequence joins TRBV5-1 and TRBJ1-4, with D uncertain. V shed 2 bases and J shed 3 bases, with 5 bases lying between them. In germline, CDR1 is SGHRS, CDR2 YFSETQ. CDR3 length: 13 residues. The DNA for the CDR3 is TGCGCCAGCAGCTTAGGGTCTAATGAAAAACTGTTTTTT. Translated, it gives CASSLGSNEKLFF.

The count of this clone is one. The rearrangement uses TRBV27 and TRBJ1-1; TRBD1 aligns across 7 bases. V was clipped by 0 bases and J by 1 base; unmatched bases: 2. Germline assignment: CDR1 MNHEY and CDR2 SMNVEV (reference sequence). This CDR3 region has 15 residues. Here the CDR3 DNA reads TGTGCCAGCAGTTTATCACCAGGGGGGAACACTGAAGCTTTCTTT. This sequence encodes CASSLSPGGNTEAFF.

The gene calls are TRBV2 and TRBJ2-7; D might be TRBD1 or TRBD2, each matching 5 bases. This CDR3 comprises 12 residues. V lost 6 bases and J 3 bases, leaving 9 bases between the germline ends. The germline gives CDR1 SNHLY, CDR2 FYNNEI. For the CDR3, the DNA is TGTGCCAGCAGGGGGGATCACTACGAGCAGTACTTC. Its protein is CASRGDHYEQYF. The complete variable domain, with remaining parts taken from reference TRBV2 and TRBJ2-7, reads EPEVTQTPSHQVTQMGQEVILRCVPISNHLYFYWYRQILGQKVEFLVSFYNNEISEKSEIFDDQFSVERPDGSNFTLKIRSTKLEDSAMYFCASRGDHYEQYFGPGTRLTVT.

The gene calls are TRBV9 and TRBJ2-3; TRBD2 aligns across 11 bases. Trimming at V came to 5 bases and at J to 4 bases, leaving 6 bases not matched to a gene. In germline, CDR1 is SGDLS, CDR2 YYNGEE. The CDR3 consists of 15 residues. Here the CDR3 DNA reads TGTGCCAGCAGTGTGACTAGCGGGACTTCAGATACGCAGTATTTT. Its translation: CASSVTSGTSDTQYF.

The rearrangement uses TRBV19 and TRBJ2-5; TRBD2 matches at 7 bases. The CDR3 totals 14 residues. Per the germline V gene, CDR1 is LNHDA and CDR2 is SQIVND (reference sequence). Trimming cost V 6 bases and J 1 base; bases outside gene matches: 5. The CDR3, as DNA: TGTGCCAGTAGCCACGGGGGGACCCAAGAGACCCAGTACTTC. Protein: CASSHGGTQETQYF.

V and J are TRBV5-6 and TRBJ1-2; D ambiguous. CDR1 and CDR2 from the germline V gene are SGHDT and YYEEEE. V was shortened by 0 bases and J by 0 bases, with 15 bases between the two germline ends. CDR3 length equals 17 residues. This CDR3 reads CASSLVPNPRTNYGYTF. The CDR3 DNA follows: TGTGCCAGCAGCTTGGTCCCCAACCCCCGGACTAACTATGGCTACACCTTC.

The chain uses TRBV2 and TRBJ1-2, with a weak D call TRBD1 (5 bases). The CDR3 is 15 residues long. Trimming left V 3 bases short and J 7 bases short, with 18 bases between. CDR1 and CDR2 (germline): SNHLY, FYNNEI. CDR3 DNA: TGTGCCAGCAGTGACCCTGGGAGAGGGGTGGGTGGCTACACCTTC. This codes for CASSDPGRGVGGYTF.

The CDR3 bases are TGTGCCAGCAGACCTCCAATGCGCGAGCAGTACTTC. Protein sequence: CASRPPMREQYF. J is TRBJ2-7 and V is TRBV28; D not resolved. The germline CDR1 and CDR2 sequences are MDHEN and SYDVKM. Trimming removed 6 bases from V and 6 bases from J, with 12 bases in between. The CDR3 sequence is 12 residues long.

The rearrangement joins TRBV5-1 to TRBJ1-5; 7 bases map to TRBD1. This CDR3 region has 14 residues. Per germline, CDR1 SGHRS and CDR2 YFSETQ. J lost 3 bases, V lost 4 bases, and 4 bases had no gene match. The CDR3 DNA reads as TGCGCCAGCAGCCCGGGACAGAACAATCAGCCCCAGCATTTT. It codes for CASSPGQNNQPQHF.

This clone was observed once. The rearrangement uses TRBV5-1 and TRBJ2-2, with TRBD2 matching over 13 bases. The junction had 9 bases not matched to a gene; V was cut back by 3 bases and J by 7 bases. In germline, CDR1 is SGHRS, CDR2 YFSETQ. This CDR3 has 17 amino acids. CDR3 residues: CASSSGLAGTRVGELFF. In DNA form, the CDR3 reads TGCGCCAGCAGCTCGGGACTAGCGGGAACCAGAGTCGGGGAGCTGTTTTTT.